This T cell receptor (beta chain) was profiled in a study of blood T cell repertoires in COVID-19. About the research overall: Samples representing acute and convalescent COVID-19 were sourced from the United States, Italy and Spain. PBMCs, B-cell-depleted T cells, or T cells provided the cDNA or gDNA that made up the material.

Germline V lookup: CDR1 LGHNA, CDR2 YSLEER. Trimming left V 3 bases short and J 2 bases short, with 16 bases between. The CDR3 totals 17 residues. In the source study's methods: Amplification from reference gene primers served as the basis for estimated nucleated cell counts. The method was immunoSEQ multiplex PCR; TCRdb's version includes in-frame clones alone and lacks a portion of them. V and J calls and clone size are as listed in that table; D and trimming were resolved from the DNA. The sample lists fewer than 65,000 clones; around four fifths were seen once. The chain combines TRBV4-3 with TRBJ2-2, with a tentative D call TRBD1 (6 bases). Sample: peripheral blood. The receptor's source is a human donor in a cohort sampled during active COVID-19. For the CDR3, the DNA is TGCGCCAGCAGCCATCGGACAGCCCTATCTAACACCGGGGAGCTGTTTTTT. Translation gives CASSHRTALSNTGELFF.